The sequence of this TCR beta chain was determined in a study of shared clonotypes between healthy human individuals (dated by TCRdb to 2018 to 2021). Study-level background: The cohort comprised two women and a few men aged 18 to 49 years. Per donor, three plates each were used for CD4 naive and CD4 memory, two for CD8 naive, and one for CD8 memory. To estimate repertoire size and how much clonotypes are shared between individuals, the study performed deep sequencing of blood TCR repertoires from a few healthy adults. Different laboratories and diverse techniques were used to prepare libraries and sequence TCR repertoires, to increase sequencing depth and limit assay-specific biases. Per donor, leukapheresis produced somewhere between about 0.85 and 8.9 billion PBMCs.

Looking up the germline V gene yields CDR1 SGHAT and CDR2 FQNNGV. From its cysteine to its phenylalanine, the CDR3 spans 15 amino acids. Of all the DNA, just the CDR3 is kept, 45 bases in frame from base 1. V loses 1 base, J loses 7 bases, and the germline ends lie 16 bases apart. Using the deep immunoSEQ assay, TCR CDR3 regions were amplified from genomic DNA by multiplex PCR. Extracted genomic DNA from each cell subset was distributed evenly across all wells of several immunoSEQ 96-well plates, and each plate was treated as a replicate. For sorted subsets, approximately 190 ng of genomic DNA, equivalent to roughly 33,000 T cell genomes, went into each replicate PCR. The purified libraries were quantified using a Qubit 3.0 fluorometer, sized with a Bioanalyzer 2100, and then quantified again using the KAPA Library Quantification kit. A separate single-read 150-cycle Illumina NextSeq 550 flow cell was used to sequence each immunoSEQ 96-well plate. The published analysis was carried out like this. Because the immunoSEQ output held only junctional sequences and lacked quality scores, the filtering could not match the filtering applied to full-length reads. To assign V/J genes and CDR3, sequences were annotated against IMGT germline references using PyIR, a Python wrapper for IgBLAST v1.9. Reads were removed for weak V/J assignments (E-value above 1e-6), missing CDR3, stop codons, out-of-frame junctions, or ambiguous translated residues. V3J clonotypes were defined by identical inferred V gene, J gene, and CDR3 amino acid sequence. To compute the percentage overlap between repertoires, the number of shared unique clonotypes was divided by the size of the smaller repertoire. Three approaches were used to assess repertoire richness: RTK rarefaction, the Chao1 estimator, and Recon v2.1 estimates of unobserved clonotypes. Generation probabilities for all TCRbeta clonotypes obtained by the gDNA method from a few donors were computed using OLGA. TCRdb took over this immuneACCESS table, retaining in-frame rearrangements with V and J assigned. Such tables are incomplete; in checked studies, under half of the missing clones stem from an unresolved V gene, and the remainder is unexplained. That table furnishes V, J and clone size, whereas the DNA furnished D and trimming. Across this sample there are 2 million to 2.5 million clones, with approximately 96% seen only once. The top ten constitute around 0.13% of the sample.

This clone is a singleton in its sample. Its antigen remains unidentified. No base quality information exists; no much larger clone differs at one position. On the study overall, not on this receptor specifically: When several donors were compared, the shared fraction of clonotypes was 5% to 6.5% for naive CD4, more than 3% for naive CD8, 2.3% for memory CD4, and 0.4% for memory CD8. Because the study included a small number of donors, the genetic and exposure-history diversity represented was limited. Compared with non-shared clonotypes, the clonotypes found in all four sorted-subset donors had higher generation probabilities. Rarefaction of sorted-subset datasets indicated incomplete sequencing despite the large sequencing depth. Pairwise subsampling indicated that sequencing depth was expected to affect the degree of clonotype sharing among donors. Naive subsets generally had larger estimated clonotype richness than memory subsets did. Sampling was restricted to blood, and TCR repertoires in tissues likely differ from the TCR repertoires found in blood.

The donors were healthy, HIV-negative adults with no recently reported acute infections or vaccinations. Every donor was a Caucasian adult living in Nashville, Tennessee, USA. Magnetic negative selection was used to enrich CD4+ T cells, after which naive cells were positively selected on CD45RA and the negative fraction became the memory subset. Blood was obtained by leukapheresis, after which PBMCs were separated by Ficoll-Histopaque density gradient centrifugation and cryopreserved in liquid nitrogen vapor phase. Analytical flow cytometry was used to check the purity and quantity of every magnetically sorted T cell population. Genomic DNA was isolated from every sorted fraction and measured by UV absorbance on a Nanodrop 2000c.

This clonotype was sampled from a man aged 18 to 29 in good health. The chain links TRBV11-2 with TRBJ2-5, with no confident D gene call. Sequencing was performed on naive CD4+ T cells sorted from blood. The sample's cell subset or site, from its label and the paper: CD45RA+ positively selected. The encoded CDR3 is CASSLVPETTLTQYF. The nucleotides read TGTGCCAGCAGCTTAGTACCCGAGACCACCCTGACCCAGTACTTC.